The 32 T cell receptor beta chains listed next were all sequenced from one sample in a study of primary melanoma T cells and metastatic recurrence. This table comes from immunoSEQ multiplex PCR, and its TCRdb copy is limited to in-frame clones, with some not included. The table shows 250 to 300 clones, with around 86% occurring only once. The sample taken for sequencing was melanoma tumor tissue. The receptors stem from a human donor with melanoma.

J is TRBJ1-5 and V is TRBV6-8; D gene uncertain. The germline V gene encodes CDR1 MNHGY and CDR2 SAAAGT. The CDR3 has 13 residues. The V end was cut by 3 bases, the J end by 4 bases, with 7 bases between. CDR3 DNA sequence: TGTGCCAGCAGTTATAATCCTAATCAGCCCCAGCATTTT. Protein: CASSYNPNQPQHF.

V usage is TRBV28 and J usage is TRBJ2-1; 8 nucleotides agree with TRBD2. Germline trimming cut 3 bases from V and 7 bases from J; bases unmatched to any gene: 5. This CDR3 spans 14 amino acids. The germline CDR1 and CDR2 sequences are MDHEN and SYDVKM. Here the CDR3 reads CASSFLAGGNEQFF. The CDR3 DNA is TGTGCCAGCAGTTTCCTAGCGGGTGGGAATGAGCAGTTCTTC.

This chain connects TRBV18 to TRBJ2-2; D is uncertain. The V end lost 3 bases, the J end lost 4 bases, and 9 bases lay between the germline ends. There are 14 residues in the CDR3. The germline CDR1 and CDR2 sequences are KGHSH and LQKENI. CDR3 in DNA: TGTGCCAGCTCACCCCCTCGTGTCACCGGGGAGCTGTTTTTT. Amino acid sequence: CASSPPRVTGELFF.

Written as DNA, the CDR3 is TGTGCCAGCAGCCAAGCCAGCGGGTATAACACCGGGGAGCTGTTTTTT. Its protein is CASSQASGYNTGELFF. V gene TRBV11-3 combines with J gene TRBJ2-2; possibly TRBD2 for D (6 bases). This CDR3 region has 16 residues. Germline V lookup: CDR1 SGHNT, CDR2 YENEEA. V was clipped by 5 bases and J by 2 bases, with 15 bases between them.

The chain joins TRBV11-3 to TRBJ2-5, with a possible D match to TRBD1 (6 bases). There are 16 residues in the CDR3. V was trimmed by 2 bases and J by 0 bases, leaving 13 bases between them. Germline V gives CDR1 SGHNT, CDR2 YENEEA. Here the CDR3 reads CASSLRSTGYQETQYF. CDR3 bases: TGTGCCAGCAGCTTACGTTCCACAGGGTACCAAGAGACCCAGTACTTC.

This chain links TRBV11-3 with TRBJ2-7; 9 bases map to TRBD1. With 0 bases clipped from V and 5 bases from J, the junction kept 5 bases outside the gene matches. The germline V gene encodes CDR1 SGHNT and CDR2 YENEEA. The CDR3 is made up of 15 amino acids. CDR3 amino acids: CASSLETGGFNEQYF. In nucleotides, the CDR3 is TGTGCCAGCAGCTTAGAAACAGGGGGCTTCAACGAGCAGTACTTC.

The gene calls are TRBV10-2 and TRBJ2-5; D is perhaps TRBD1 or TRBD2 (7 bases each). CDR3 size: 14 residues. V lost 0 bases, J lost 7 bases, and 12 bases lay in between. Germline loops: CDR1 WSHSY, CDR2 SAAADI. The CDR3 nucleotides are TGCGCCAGCAGTGAGTCGACCAGGGGGGGGACCCAGTACTTC. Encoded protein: CASSESTRGGTQYF.

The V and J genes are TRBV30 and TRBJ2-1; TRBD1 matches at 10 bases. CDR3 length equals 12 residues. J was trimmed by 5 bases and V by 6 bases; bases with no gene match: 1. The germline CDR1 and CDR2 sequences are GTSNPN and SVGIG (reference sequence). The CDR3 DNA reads TGTGCCTGTGGGACAGGGGACAATGAGCAGTTCTTC. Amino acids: CACGTGDNEQFF.

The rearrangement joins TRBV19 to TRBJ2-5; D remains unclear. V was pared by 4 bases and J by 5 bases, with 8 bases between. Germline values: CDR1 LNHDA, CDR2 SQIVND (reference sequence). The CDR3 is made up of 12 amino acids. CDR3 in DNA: TGTGCCAGTAGTAACTCTGGGGAGACCCAGTACTTC. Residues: CASSNSGETQYF.

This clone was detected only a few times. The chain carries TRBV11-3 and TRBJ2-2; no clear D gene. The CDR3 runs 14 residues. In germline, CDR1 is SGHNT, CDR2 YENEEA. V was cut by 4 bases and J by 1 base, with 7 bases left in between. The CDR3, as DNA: TGTGCCAGCAGCTCAAAACTGAACACCGGGGAGCTGTTTTTT. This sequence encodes CASSSKLNTGELFF.

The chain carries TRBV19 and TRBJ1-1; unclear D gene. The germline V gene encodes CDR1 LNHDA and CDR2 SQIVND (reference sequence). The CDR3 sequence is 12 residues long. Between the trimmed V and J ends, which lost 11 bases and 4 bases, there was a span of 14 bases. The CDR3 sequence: CAAQNSGTEAFF. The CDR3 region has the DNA TGTGCCGCACAGAATTCGGGCACTGAAGCTTTCTTT.

CDR3 protein: CASRGISNQPQHF. The CDR3 bases are TGCGCCAGCAGAGGGATCAGCAATCAGCCCCAGCATTTT. This sequence joins TRBV10-2 and TRBJ1-5; D gene uncertain. V lost 6 bases and J lost 1, with 7 bases in between. The CDR3 extends over 13 amino acids. CDR1 is WSHSY, CDR2 SAAADI, per germline.

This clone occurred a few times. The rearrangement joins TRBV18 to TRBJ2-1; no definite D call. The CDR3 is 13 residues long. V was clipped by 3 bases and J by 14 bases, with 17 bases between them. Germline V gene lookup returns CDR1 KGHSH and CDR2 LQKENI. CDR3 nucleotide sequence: TGTGCCAGCTCACCGCCGCCGCGCGGAGAGGAGTTCTTC. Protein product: CASSPPPRGEEFF.

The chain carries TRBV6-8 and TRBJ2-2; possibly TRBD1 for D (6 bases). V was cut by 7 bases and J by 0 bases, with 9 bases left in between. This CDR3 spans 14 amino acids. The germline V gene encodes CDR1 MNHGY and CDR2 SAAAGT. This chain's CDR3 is CASKGTTNTGELFF. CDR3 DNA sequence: TGTGCCAGCAAGGGGACAACGAACACCGGGGAGCTGTTTTTT.

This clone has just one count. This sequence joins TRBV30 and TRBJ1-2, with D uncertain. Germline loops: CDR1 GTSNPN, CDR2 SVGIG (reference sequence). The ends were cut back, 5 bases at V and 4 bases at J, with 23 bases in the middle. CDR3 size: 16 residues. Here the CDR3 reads CAWCNQCYRKTYGYTF. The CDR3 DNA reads TGTGCCTGGTGTAATCAGTGTTATAGAAAGACCTATGGCTACACCTTC.

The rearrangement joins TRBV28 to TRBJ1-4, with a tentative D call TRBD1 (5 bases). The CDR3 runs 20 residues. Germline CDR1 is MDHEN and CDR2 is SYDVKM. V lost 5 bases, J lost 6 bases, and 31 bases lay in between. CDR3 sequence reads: CASSPIPRTHSVLGDEKLFF. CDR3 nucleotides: TGTGCCAGCAGTCCAATTCCTAGGACCCACTCGGTTCTAGGGGATGAAAAACTGTTTTTT.

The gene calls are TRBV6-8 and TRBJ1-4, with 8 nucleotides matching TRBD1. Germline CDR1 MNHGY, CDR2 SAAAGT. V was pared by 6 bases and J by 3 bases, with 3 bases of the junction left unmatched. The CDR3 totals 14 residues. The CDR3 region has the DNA TGTGCCAGCAGCAGGACAGGGCCTAATGAAAAACTGTTTTTT. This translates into CASSRTGPNEKLFF.

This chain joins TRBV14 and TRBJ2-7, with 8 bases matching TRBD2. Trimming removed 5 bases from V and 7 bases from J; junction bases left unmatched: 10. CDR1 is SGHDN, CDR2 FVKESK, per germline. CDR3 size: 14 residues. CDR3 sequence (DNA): TGTGCCAGCAGCAGGGTGTCTAGCGGGTGGGAGCAGTACTTC. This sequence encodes CASSRVSSGWEQYF.

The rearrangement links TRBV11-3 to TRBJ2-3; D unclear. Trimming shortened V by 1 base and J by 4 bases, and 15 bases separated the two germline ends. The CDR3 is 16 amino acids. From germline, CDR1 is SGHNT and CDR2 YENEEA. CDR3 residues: CASSLGQNPVADTQYF. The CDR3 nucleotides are TGTGCCAGCAGCTTAGGGCAAAACCCCGTCGCAGATACGCAGTATTTT.

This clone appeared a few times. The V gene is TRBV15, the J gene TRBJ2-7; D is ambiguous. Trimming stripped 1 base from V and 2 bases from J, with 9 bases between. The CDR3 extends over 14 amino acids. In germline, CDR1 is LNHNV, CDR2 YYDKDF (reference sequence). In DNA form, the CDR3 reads TGTGCCACCAGCAGAGTTGGCAGCGCCTACGAGCAGTACTTC. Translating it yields CATSRVGSAYEQYF.

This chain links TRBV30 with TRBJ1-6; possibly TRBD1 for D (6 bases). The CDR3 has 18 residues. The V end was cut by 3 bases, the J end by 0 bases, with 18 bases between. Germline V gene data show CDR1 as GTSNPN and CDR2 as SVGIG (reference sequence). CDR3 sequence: CAWRRERGARSYNSPLHF. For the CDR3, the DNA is TGTGCCTGGAGGAGGGAACGGGGGGCCCGCTCCTATAATTCACCCCTCCACTTT.

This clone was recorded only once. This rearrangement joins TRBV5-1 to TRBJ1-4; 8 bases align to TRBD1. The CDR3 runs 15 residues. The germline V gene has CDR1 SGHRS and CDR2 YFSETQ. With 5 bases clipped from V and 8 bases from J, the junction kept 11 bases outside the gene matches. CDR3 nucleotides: TGCGCCAGCAGTAAAGAGACAGGGGAGTGGGAAAAACTGTTTTTT. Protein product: CASSKETGEWEKLFF. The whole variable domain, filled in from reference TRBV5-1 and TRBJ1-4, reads KAGVTQTPRYLIKTRGQQVTLSCSPISGHRSVSWYQQTPGQGLQFLFEYFSETQRNKGNFPGRFSGRQFSNSRSEMNVSTLELGDSALYLCASSKETGEWEKLFFGSGTQLSVL.

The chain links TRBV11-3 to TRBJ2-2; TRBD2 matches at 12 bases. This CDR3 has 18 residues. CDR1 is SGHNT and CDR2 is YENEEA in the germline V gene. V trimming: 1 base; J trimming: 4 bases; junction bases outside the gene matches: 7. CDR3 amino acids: CASSLVPGLAGITGELFF. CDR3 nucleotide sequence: TGTGCCAGCAGCTTAGTCCCAGGACTAGCGGGGATCACCGGGGAGCTGTTTTTT.

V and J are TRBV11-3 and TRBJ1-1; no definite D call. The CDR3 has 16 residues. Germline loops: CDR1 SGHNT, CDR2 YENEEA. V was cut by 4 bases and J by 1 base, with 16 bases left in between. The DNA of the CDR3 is TGTGCCAGCAGCTCTCTGGGGTCAGCAGAGAACACTGAAGCTTTCTTT. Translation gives CASSSLGSAENTEAFF.

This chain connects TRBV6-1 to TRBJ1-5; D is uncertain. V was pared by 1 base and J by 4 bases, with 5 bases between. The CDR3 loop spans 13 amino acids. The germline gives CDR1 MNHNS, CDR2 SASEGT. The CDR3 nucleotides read TGTGCCAGCAGTGAAGAGGAGAATCAGCCCCAGCATTTT. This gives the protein CASSEEENQPQHF.

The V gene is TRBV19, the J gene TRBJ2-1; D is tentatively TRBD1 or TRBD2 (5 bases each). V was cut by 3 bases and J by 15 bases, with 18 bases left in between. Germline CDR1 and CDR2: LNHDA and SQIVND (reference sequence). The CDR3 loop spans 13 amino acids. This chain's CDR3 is CASSIGRETGAFF. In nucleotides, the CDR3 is TGTGCCAGTAGTATTGGTAGGGAAACCGGGGCGTTCTTC.

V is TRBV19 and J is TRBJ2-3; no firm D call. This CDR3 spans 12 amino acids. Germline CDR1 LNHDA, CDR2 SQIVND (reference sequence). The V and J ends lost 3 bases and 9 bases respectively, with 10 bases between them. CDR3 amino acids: CASSIGWNTQYF. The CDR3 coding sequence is TGTGCCAGTAGTATTGGCTGGAACACGCAGTATTTT.

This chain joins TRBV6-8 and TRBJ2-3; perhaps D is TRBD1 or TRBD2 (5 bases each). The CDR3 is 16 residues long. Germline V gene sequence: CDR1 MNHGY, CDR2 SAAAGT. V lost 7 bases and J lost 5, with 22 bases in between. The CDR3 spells CASTQRGAFILDTQYF. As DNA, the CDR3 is TGTGCCAGCACCCAGAGAGGGGCCTTTATCTTAGATACGCAGTATTTT.

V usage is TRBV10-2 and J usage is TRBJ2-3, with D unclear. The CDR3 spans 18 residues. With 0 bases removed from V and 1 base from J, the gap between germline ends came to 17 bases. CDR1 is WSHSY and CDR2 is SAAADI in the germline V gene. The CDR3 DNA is TGCGCCAGCAGTGAGTCCCTCTCGAGCTACTCGGGCACAGATACGCAGTATTTT. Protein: CASSESLSSYSGTDTQYF.

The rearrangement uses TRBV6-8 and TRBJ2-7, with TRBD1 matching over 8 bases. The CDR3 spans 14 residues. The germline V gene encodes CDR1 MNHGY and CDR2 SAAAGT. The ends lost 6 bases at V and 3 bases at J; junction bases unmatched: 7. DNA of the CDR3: TGTGCCAGCAGAACACGGGACAGGCTCTACGAGCAGTACTTC. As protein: CASRTRDRLYEQYF.

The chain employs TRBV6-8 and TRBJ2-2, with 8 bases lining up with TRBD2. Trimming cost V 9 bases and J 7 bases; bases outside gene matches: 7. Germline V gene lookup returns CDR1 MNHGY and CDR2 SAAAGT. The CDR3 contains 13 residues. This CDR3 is CASLRGGFGELFF. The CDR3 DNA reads TGTGCCAGTTTACGGGGGGGCTTCGGGGAGCTGTTTTTT.

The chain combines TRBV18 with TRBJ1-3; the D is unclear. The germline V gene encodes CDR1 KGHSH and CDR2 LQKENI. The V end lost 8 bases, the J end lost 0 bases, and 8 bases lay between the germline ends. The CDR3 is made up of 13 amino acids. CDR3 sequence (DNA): TGTGCCAGCGTGGCGATCTCTGGAAACACCATATATTTT. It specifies CASVAISGNTIYF. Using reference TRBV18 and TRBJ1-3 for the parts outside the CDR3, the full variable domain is NAGVMQNPRHLVRRRGQEARLRCSPMKGHSHVYWYRQLPEEGLKFMVYLQKENIIDESGMPKERFSAEFPKEGPSILRIQQVVRGDSAAYFCASVAISGNTIYFGEGSWLTVV.